This passage covers 32 T cell receptor beta chains from one sample sequenced in a study of blood T cell repertoires in COVID-19. TCRdb's copy holds only in-frame clones and misses some; the assay was immunoSEQ multiplex PCR. The sample holds approximately 140,000 clones; approximately 83% are singletons and the top ten take roughly 3.5%. The material sequenced was peripheral blood. These receptors were collected from a man in his 70s with acute or convalescent COVID-19.

Sample share makes this clone medium-sized. The chain employs TRBV25-1 and TRBJ2-1; D possibly corresponds to TRBD1 (6 bases). There are 11 residues in the CDR3. Germline lookup yields CDR1 MGHDK and CDR2 SYGVNS. Trimming stripped 5 bases from V and 9 bases from J, with 8 bases between. The CDR3 sequence is CASSRGFEQFF. In DNA, the CDR3 is TGTGCCAGCAGTAGGGGGTTTGAGCAGTTCTTC.

The chain carries TRBV6-5 and TRBJ2-7; tentative D call: TRBD1 (6 bases). Germline assignment: CDR1 MNHEY and CDR2 SVGAGI. The CDR3 length is 14 residues. The V end was cut by 2 bases, the J end by 0 bases, with 8 bases between. The CDR3 region is CASSYTGSSYEQYF. The CDR3 DNA is TGTGCCAGCAGTTACACAGGGTCCTCCTACGAGCAGTACTTC.

This clone was found once. This rearrangement joins TRBV4-3 to TRBJ1-1; no clear D gene. In germline, CDR1 is LGHNA, CDR2 YSLEER. CDR3 length: 14 amino acids. Deletions cut 0 bases from V and 3 bases from J, with 8 bases between. CDR3 residues: CASSQDLGDTEAFF. The CDR3 DNA reads as TGCGCCAGCAGCCAAGATCTTGGAGACACTGAAGCTTTCTTT.

The J gene is TRBJ1-5, the V gene TRBV3-1 (or the pseudogene TRBV3-2); D remains unclear. V lost 1 base to trimming and J lost 2 bases, with 12 bases between them. From germline, CDR1 is LGHDT and CDR2 YNNKEL (reference sequence). CDR3 length: 16 amino acids. The CDR3 DNA is TGTGCCAGCAGCCAAGGGATTAGGCTAGGCAATCAGCCCCAGCATTTT. It translates to CASSQGIRLGNQPQHF.

The gene calls are TRBV5-4 and TRBJ2-2; 9 bases map to TRBD2. The junction had 10 bases not matched to a gene; V was cut back by 2 bases and J by 2 bases. This CDR3 has 18 residues. Germline V CDR1 and CDR2: SGHNT, YYREEE (reference sequence). The CDR3 is CASSFGLTSGSNTGELFF. The CDR3 DNA reads TGTGCCAGCAGCTTCGGGCTGACTAGCGGTTCTAACACCGGGGAGCTGTTTTTT.

This rearrangement joins TRBV9 to TRBJ1-3; TRBD1 matches 8 bases. This CDR3 region has 17 residues. Germline assignment: CDR1 SGDLS and CDR2 YYNGEE. With V trimmed by 3 bases and J by 2 bases, 10 bases remained unmatched. CDR3 DNA sequence: TGTGCCAGCAGCGCCTCAGGGGGCGCGGGGGCTGGAAACACCATATATTTT. Translated: CASSASGGAGAGNTIYF.

The chain has TRBV5-5 and TRBJ2-3; D not resolved. V was trimmed by 0 bases and J by 0 bases, leaving 11 bases between them. This CDR3 contains 16 residues. Germline loops: CDR1 SGHKS, CDR2 YYEKEE (reference sequence). The CDR3: CASSLAGDPSTDTQYF. The CDR3 coding sequence is TGTGCCAGCAGCTTGGCCGGAGACCCTAGCACAGATACGCAGTATTTT. Complete variable domain (other parts from reference TRBV5-5 and TRBJ2-3): DAGVTQSPTHLIKTRGQQVTLRCSPISGHKSVSWYQQVLGQGPQFIFQYYEKEERGRGNFPDRFSARQFPNYSSELNVNALLLGDSALYLCASSLAGDPSTDTQYFGPGTRLTVL.

The chain is built from TRBV6-5 and TRBJ1-2; no clear D. The germline V gene has CDR1 MNHEY and CDR2 SVGAGI. This CDR3 is 13 amino acids long. Trimming shortened V by 6 bases and J by 6 bases, and 14 bases separated the two germline ends. The chain's CDR3 is CASRHDKIDGYTF. Here the CDR3 DNA reads TGTGCCAGCAGACACGACAAGATCGATGGCTACACCTTC.

V gene TRBV28 combines with J gene TRBJ1-5, with D unresolved. The CDR3 runs 12 residues. Germline values: CDR1 MDHEN, CDR2 SYDVKM. V was pared by 1 base and J by 5 bases, with 3 bases between. The CDR3: CASSLSDQPQHF. CDR3 DNA sequence: TGTGCCAGCAGTTTATCCGATCAGCCCCAGCATTTT.

This chain connects TRBV18 to TRBJ1-2; D is unresolved. The ends were cut back, 2 bases at V and 5 bases at J, with 9 bases in the middle. This CDR3 spans 13 amino acids. The V gene's germline CDR1 is KGHSH and CDR2 LQKENI. The CDR3 DNA reads as TGTGCCAGCTCACCAGATTTAGTTTATGGCTACACCTTC. Encoded protein: CASSPDLVYGYTF.

The gene calls are TRBV27 and TRBJ2-1, with 7 bases lining up with TRBD1. The CDR3 totals 15 residues. Germline V gene sequence: CDR1 MNHEY, CDR2 SMNVEV (reference sequence). The V gene end was trimmed by 2 bases and the J gene end by 8 bases; junction bases not matched to a gene: 9. The chain's CDR3 is CASSLRNTGVDEQFF. As DNA, the CDR3 is TGTGCCAGCAGTTTACGGAATACAGGGGTCGATGAGCAGTTCTTC.

This rearrangement joins TRBV20-1 to TRBJ2-7, with TRBD2 identical over 9 bases. V was pared by 3 bases and J by 3 bases, with 9 bases of the junction left unmatched. From germline, CDR1 is DFQATT and CDR2 SNEGSKA (reference sequence). This CDR3 spans 15 amino acids. The CDR3 DNA reads TGCAGTGCTAGTCCGGGGTCTAGCGGGATCTACGAGCAGTACTTC. It is translated as CSASPGSSGIYEQYF.

This CDR3 is CASTSGAGANVLTF. The CDR3 DNA sequence: TGTGCCAGTACCAGTGGAGCTGGGGCCAACGTCCTGACTTTC. V usage is TRBV19 and J usage is TRBJ2-6, with D hard to call. V was cut by 7 bases and J by 2 bases, with 9 bases left in between. The CDR3 contains 14 residues. Per the germline V gene, CDR1 is LNHDA and CDR2 is SQIVND (reference sequence). The full variable domain, completed using reference TRBV19 and TRBJ2-6, is DGGITQSPKYLFRKEGQNVTLSCEQNLNHDAMYWYRQDPGQGLRLIYYSQIVNDFQKGDIAEGYSVSREKKESFPLTVTSAQKNPTAFYLCASTSGAGANVLTFGAGSRLTVL.

This clone was seen repeatedly, ten times or more. The chain employs TRBV3-1 (or the pseudogene TRBV3-2) and TRBJ1-1; possible D gene TRBD1, 5 bases. Trimming left V 0 bases short and J 6 bases short, with 11 bases between. The CDR3 sequence is 14 residues long. The germline gives CDR1 LGHDT, CDR2 YNNKEL (reference sequence). DNA for the CDR3: TGTGCCAGCAGCCAAGACACGCTAGGGGCTGAAGCTTTCTTT. It yields the protein CASSQDTLGAEAFF.

This clone was recorded a few times. The rearrangement joins TRBV24-1 to TRBJ1-2; 7 bases agree with TRBD1. The J segment lost 8 bases and the V segment lost 3 bases, leaving 14 bases of the junction unmatched. This CDR3 spans 16 amino acids. Germline V lookup: CDR1 KGHDR, CDR2 SFDVKD. CDR3 nucleotides: TGTGCCACCAGTGATGGACCCGGACAGGTCAATATGGGCTACACCTTC. The encoded protein is CATSDGPGQVNMGYTF.

The V gene is TRBV6-5, the J gene TRBJ2-7, with 8 bases matching TRBD1. The CDR3 is 14 amino acids. V was clipped by 7 bases and J by 7 bases; unmatched bases: 12. CDR1 is MNHEY and CDR2 is SVGAGI in the germline V gene. CDR3 sequence reads: CASTAQGGALEQYF. CDR3 sequence (DNA): TGTGCCAGCACCGCACAGGGGGGCGCGTTAGAGCAGTACTTC.

This sequence joins TRBV6-5 and TRBJ1-1; D possibly corresponds to TRBD1 (5 bases). Germline V gene data show CDR1 as MNHEY and CDR2 as SVGAGI. The CDR3 spans 14 residues. Trimming pared 6 bases from V and 1 base from J, leaving 12 bases between. CDR3 coding DNA: TGTGCCAGCAGCTCCCGGGGGAGGAACACTGAAGCTTTCTTT. Translating gives CASSSRGRNTEAFF.

Remarks on this clone: This same CDR3 is encoded by further DNA sequences in the sample. The rearrangement uses TRBV19 and TRBJ1-5, with 7 bases fitting TRBD1. J was trimmed by 3 bases and V by 2 bases; bases with no gene match: 10. Germline CDR1 is LNHDA and CDR2 is SQIVND (reference sequence). The CDR3 has 17 amino acids. The CDR3 sequence: CASSIYPPTGLNQPQHF. The CDR3 nucleotides are TGTGCCAGTAGTATATACCCTCCGACAGGGCTCAATCAGCCCCAGCATTTT.

The chain uses TRBV3-1 (or the pseudogene TRBV3-2) and TRBJ2-2, with D possibly being TRBD2 (7 bases). CDR1 and CDR2 from the germline V gene are LGHDT and YNNKEL (reference sequence). V was clipped by 6 bases and J by 4 bases, with 15 bases between them. The CDR3 runs to 15 residues. The CDR3 is CASSGGAGGTGELFF. The CDR3, as DNA: TGTGCCAGCAGTGGGGGGGCAGGAGGCACCGGGGAGCTGTTTTTT.

The J gene is TRBJ2-2, the V gene TRBV19; TRBD2 aligns across 15 bases. The CDR3 has 16 amino acids. The V and J ends lost 3 bases and 5 bases, in that order; junction bases with no gene match: 1. CDR1 and CDR2 (germline): LNHDA, SQIVND (reference sequence). CDR3 loop: CASSIGLAGGTGELFF. Written as DNA, the CDR3 is TGTGCCAGTAGTATCGGACTAGCGGGAGGGACCGGGGAGCTGTTTTTT. The variable domain in full, completed from reference TRBV19 and TRBJ2-2, reads DGGITQSPKYLFRKEGQNVTLSCEQNLNHDAMYWYRQDPGQGLRLIYYSQIVNDFQKGDIAEGYSVSREKKESFPLTVTSAQKNPTAFYLCASSIGLAGGTGELFFGEGSRLTVL.

The chain has TRBV29-1 and TRBJ2-5, with TRBD1 matching 8 bases. V shed 5 bases and J 4 bases; nucleotides not matched to a gene: 6. Germline V lookup: CDR1 SQVTM, CDR2 ANQGSEA. The CDR3 consists of 13 residues. The CDR3 is CSVSTGGGETQYF. The CDR3 DNA sequence: TGCAGCGTTTCCACAGGGGGAGGAGAGACCCAGTACTTC.

The rearrangement uses TRBV5-4 and TRBJ2-1; 10 bases match TRBD1. The V gene's germline CDR1 is SGHNT and CDR2 YYREEE (reference sequence). The CDR3 extends over 16 amino acids. J lost 2 bases, V lost 4 bases, and 6 bases had no gene match. This CDR3 reads CASSLPGQGTYNEQFF. The DNA of the CDR3 is TGTGCCAGCAGCCTACCGGGACAGGGGACCTACAATGAGCAGTTCTTC.

This clone was detected ten times or more. The rearrangement uses TRBV2 and TRBJ2-7; the D gene is possibly TRBD1 (5 bases). The germline V gene has CDR1 SNHLY and CDR2 FYNNEI. V was trimmed by 7 bases and J by 1 base, leaving 11 bases between them. This CDR3 comprises 13 residues. The CDR3 is CASKEDSSYEQYF. In DNA, the CDR3 is TGTGCCAGCAAGGAAGACAGTTCCTACGAGCAGTACTTC.

The V gene is TRBV24-1, the J gene TRBJ2-5, with TRBD2 matching over 12 bases. CDR3 length: 17 residues. Per the germline V gene, CDR1 is KGHDR and CDR2 is SFDVKD. The V segment lost 1 base and the J segment 2 bases; nucleotides outside the gene matches: 4. The CDR3 nucleotides are TGTGCCACCAGTGATTTAGGGCTAGCGGGAGGGCAAGAGACCCAGTACTTC. It codes for CATSDLGLAGGQETQYF.

This chain uses TRBV24-1 with TRBJ2-3, with D possibly TRBD2 on 6 matching bases. The V end was cut by 4 bases, the J end by 2 bases, with 9 bases between. Germline V gives CDR1 KGHDR, CDR2 SFDVKD. The CDR3 contains 14 residues. CDR3 residues: CATSESGVTDTQYF. CDR3 DNA sequence: TGTGCCACCAGTGAGTCGGGAGTCACAGATACGCAGTATTTT.

The CDR3 DNA is TGTGCCAGCAGCTCGGGGGACAGGGGGACTAATGAAAAACTGTTTTTT. This gives the protein CASSSGDRGTNEKLFF. The rearrangement links TRBV5-4 to TRBJ1-4, with TRBD1 identical over 11 bases. The CDR3 extends over 16 amino acids. J was trimmed by 2 bases and V by 3 bases; bases with no gene match: 3. CDR1 and CDR2 from the germline V gene are SGHNT and YYREEE (reference sequence).

The gene calls are TRBV4-1 and TRBJ1-5; D is unclear. Trimming removed 4 bases at V and 4 bases at J, with 11 bases between. The germline V gene encodes CDR1 MGHRA and CDR2 YSYEKL. This CDR3 is built from 14 residues. CDR3 loop: CASSLWQLNQPQHF. The CDR3 coding sequence is TGCGCCAGCAGCCTCTGGCAGTTAAATCAGCCCCAGCATTTT.

V and J are TRBV7-2 and TRBJ2-1; D remains ambiguous. The CDR3 consists of 14 residues. Germline loops: CDR1 SGHTA, CDR2 FQGNSA. Trimming cost V 2 bases and J 6 bases, with 11 bases left between them. CDR3 amino acids: CASSLNHGGNEQFF. The CDR3 DNA follows: TGTGCCAGCAGCTTAAATCATGGCGGCAATGAGCAGTTCTTC.

V gene TRBV19 combines with J gene TRBJ1-5; 7 nucleotides align to TRBD1. Trimming cost V 4 bases and J 0 bases; bases outside gene matches: 6. In germline, CDR1 is LNHDA, CDR2 SQIVND (reference sequence). The CDR3 covers 16 residues. The CDR3 spells CASSRGTDYSNQPQHF. The CDR3 DNA follows: TGTGCCAGTAGTAGAGGGACAGATTATAGCAATCAGCCCCAGCATTTT.

The chain uses TRBV5-6 and TRBJ1-2, with a weak D call TRBD1 (5 bases). There are 13 residues in the CDR3. Between the trimmed V and J ends, which lost 0 bases and 3 bases, there was a span of 6 bases. CDR1 and CDR2 (germline): SGHDT, YYEEEE. In DNA, the CDR3 is TGTGCCAGCAGCTTGGAACAGGACTATGGCTACACCTTC. Its protein is CASSLEQDYGYTF.

V and J are TRBV7-9 and TRBJ2-7, with a weak D call TRBD1 (5 bases). CDR3 length equals 15 residues. Per the germline V gene, CDR1 is SEHNR and CDR2 is FQNEAQ (reference sequence). Trimming took 6 bases from V and 2 from J, leaving 17 bases between them. CDR3 sequence reads: CASSFAETATYEQYF. CDR3 coding DNA: TGTGCCAGCAGTTTTGCCGAGACAGCGACCTACGAGCAGTACTTC.

The genes are TRBV28 and TRBJ2-1; 9 bases agree with TRBD1. J was trimmed by 6 bases and V by 6 bases; bases with no gene match: 12. Germline CDR1 reads MDHEN; CDR2 reads SYDVKM. CDR3 length equals 16 residues. CDR3: CASRPPGTGRINEQFF. As DNA, the CDR3 is TGTGCCAGCAGGCCTCCCGGGACAGGGAGGATCAATGAGCAGTTCTTC.